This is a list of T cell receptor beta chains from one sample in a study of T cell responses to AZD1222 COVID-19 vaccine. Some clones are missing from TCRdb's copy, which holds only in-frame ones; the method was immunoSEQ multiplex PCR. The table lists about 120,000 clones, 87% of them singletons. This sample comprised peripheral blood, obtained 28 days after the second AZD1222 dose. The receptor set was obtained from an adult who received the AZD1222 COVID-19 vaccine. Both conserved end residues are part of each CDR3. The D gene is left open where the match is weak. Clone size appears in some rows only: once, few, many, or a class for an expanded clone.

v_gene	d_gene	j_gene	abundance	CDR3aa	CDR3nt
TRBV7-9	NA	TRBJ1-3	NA	CASSLAGRISGNTIYF	TGTGCCAGCAGCTTAGCAGGACGGATCTCTGGAAACACCATATATTTT
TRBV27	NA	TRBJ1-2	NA	CASSLNWAGGYTF	TGTGCCAGCAGTTTGAATTGGGCGGGGGGCTACACCTTC
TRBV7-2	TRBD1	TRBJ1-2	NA	CASSLYGGTGDGYTF	TGTGCCAGCAGCCTGTATGGGGGGACAGGGGATGGCTACACCTTC
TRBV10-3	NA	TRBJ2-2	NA	CAISLQGTGELFF	TGTGCCATCAGCCTCCAGGGAACCGGGGAGCTGTTTTTT
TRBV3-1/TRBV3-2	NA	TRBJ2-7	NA	CASSQTDLGSYEQYF	TGTGCCAGCAGCCAAACGGACCTTGGGTCCTACGAGCAGTACTTC
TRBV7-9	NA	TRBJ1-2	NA	CASSLVNNYGYTF	TGTGCCAGCAGCTTAGTTAATAACTATGGCTACACCTTC
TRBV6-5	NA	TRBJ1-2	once	CASSYTAGQNYGYTF	TGTGCCAGCAGTTACACTGCCGGGCAAAACTATGGCTACACCTTC
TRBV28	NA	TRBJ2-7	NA	CASSTPGYSSYEQYF	TGTGCCAGCAGCACCCCGGGGTACAGCTCCTACGAGCAGTACTTC
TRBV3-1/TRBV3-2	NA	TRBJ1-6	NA	CASSQTWSVIDSPLHF	TGTGCCAGCAGCCAAACCTGGTCTGTGATCGATTCACCCCTCCACTTT
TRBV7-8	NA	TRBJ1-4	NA	CASSLRVSQKLFF	TGTGCCAGCAGCTTACGGGTATCTCAAAAACTGTTTTTT
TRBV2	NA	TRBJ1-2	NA	CASRHLNSLWGYTF	TGTGCCAGCAGACACCTAAATTCATTGTGGGGCTACACCTTC
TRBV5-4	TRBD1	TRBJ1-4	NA	CASSLEQGTNEKLFF	TGTGCCAGCAGCTTGGAACAGGGGACTAATGAAAAACTGTTTTTT
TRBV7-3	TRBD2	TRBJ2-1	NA	CASSLTLAGVPFGNEQFF	TGTGCCAGCAGCTTAACATTAGCGGGGGTCCCCTTCGGGAATGAGCAGTTCTTC
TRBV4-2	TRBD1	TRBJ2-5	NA	CASSGGQGFGETQYF	TGTGCCAGCAGCGGGGGACAGGGGTTTGGAGAGACCCAGTACTTC
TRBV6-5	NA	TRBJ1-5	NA	CASSKTEVGNQPQHF	TGTGCCAGCAGTAAGACAGAGGTTGGCAATCAGCCCCAGCATTTT
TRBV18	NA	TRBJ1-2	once	CASSPGGVNYGYTF	TGTGCCAGCTCACCAGGAGGGGTTAACTATGGCTACACCTTC
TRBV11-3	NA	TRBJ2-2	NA	CASSLTGRNGELFF	TGTGCCAGCAGCTTAACAGGGAGGAACGGGGAGCTGTTTTTT
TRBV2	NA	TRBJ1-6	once	CASSTRQIASPLHF	TGTGCCAGCAGTACCCGGCAAATAGCCTCACCCCTCCACTTT